The 6 T cell receptor beta chains below come from one sample, sequenced in a study of blood T cell repertoires in COVID-19 (dated by TCRdb to the early 2020s). Receptor amplification or capture employed the immunoSEQ multiplex PCR assay. The table comes from immuneACCESS by way of TCRdb, which keeps in-frame sequences with V and J called. Part of the clones is missing from these tables; in studies checked, under half for an unresolved V gene and the rest for unknown reasons. This sample has under 350,000 clones in its table, and more than 80% of those were observed once. The ten largest clones take up 6.8% of the sample. Sequencing was done on a sample of peripheral blood. Receptor source: a woman aged 25 to 45 with COVID-19, enrolled during active disease.

The V call is TRBV30, the J call TRBJ1-4; TRBD1 agrees at 9 bases. CDR1 is GTSNPN and CDR2 is SVGIG in the germline V gene (reference sequence). The CDR3 totals 14 residues. V was pared by 0 bases and J by 7 bases, with 3 bases of the junction left unmatched. CDR3 sequence reads: CAWSVGTGSEKLFF. In nucleotides, the CDR3 is TGTGCCTGGAGTGTTGGGACAGGGTCTGAAAAACTGTTTTTT. Full variable domain (rest looked up from reference TRBV30 and TRBJ1-4): SQTIHQWPATLVQPVGSPLSLECTVEGTSNPNLYWYRQAAGRGLQLLFYSVGIGQISSEVPQNLSASRPQDRQFILSSKKLLLSDSGFYLCAWSVGTGSEKLFFGSGTQLSVL.

Notes on this clone: Compared with germline, one end of the junction differs, possibly owing to a read error. This chain links TRBV6-1 with TRBJ2-5, with 8 bases that match TRBD2. Germline-derived CDR1 and CDR2 are MNHNS and SASEGT. This CDR3 has 14 residues. The CDR3 protein is CASSQAGAGETQYF. Here the CDR3 DNA reads TGTGCCAGCAGTCAAGCGGGAGCGGGAGAGACCCAGTACTTC.

The gene calls are TRBV20-1 and TRBJ1-2; D call uncertain. V was pared by 3 bases and J by 5 bases, with 10 bases between. Germline V CDR1 and CDR2: DFQATT, SNEGSKA (reference sequence). The CDR3 has 12 residues. CDR3 in DNA: TGCAGTGCTAGTGCCGCGAGTTATGGCTACACCTTC. It yields the protein CSASAASYGYTF.

The rearrangement joins TRBV7-3 to TRBJ2-5, with TRBD1 identical over 10 bases. This CDR3 is built from 15 residues. V was clipped by 5 bases and J by 5 bases; unmatched bases: 8. Germline-derived CDR1 and CDR2 are SGHTA and FQGTGA. CDR3 sequence (DNA): TGTGCCAGCAGCCCCGGACAGGGGGTGGAGGAGACCCAGTACTTC. As protein: CASSPGQGVEETQYF. Full variable domain (missing parts from reference TRBV7-3 and TRBJ2-5): GAGVSQTPSNKVTEKGKYVELRCDPISGHTALYWYRQSLGQGPEFLIYFQGTGAADDSGLPNDRFFAVRPEGSVSTLKIQRTERGDSAVYLCASSPGQGVEETQYFGPGTRLLVL.

The DNA for the CDR3 is TGTGCCAGCAGTTACTCGAGAAGTCGTGAAAAACTGTTTTTT. Amino acids: CASSYSRSREKLFF. J is TRBJ1-4 and V is TRBV6-5; D not certain. This CDR3 comprises 14 residues. Germline V lookup: CDR1 MNHEY, CDR2 SVGAGI. V dropped 0 bases and J dropped 7 bases, with 9 bases sitting between them.

This CDR3 is CASSLGDSYNSPLHF. The DNA for the CDR3 is TGTGCCAGCAGCTTAGGAGACTCCTATAATTCACCCCTCCACTTT. The chain joins TRBV11-1 to TRBJ1-6; D not certain. There are 15 residues in the CDR3. Germline values: CDR1 SGHAT, CDR2 FQDESV (reference sequence). V was shortened by 1 base and J by 0 bases, with 4 bases between the two germline ends.